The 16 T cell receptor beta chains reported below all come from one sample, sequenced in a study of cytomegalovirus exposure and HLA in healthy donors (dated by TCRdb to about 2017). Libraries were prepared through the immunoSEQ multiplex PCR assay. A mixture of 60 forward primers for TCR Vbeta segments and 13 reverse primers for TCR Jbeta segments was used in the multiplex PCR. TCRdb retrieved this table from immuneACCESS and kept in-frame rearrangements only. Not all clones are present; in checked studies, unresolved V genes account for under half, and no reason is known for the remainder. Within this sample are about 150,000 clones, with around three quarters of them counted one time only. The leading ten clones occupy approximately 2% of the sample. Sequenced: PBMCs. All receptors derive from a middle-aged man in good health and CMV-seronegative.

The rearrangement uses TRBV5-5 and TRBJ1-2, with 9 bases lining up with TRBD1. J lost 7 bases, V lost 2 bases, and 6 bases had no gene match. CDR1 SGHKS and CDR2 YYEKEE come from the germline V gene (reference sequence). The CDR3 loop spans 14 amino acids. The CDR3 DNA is TGTGCCAGCAGCTTCGGGACAGGGAGTGGTGGCTACACCTTC. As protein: CASSFGTGSGGYTF.

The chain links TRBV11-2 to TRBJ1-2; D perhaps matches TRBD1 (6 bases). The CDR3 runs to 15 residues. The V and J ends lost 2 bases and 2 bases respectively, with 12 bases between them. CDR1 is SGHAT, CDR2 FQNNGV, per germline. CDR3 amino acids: CASSLMGHPNYGYTF. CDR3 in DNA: TGTGCCAGCAGCTTAATGGGACATCCAAACTATGGCTACACCTTC.

Here the CDR3 reads CATSGNSKPNEKLFF. CDR3 DNA: TGTGCCACCAGCGGAAACAGTAAACCTAATGAAAAACTGTTTTTT. V is TRBV15 and J is TRBJ1-4; D is ambiguous. This CDR3 spans 15 amino acids. Per germline, CDR1 LNHNV and CDR2 YYDKDF (reference sequence). The V end lost 5 bases, the J end lost 3 bases, and 13 bases lay between the germline ends. Looking up the rest from reference TRBV15 and TRBJ1-4 gives the full variable domain: DAMVIQNPRYQVTQFGKPVTLSCSQTLNHNVMYWYQQKSSQAPKLLFHYYDKDFNNEADTPDNFQSRRPNTSFCFLDIRSPGLGDTAMYLCATSGNSKPNEKLFFGSGTQLSVL.

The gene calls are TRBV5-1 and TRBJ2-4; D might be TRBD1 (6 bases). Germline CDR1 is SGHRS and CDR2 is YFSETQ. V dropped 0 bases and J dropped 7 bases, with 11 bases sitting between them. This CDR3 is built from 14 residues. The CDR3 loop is CASSLDRQVNIQYF. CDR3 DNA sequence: TGCGCCAGCAGCTTGGACCGACAGGTCAACATTCAGTACTTC.

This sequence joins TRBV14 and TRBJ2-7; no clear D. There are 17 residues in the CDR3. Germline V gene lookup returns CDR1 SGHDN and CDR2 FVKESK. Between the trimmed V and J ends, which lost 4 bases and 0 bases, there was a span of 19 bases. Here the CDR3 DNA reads TGTGCCAGCAGCCTCGGATACGCAGGCCTAAGCTCCTACGAGCAGTACTTC. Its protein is CASSLGYAGLSSYEQYF.

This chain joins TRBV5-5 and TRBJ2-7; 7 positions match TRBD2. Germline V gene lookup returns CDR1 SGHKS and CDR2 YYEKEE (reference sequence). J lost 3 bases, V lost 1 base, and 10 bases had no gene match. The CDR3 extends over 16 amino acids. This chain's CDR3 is CASSLILGGLNYEQYF. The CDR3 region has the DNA TGTGCCAGCAGCTTGATTTTGGGAGGGCTAAACTACGAGCAGTACTTC.

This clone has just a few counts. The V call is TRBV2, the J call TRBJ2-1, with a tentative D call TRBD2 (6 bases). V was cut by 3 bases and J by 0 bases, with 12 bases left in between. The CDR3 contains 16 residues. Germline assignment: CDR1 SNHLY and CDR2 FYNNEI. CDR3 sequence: CASSDPGEVSYNEQFF. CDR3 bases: TGTGCCAGCAGTGATCCGGGGGAGGTCTCCTACAATGAGCAGTTCTTC.

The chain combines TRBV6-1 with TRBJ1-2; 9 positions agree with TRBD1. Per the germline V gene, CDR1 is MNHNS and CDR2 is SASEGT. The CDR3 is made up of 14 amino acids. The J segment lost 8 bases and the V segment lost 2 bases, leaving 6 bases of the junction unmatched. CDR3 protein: CASSERDRARGYTF. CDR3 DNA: TGTGCCAGCAGTGAACGGGACAGGGCTAGGGGCTACACCTTC.

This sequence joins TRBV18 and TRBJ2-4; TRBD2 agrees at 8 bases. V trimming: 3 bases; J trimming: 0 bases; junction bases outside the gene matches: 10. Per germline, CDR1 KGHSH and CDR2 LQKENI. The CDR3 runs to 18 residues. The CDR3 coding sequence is TGTGCCAGCTCACCTGAACTGGCCAGCGGGGGAGCCAAAAACATTCAGTACTTC. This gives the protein CASSPELASGGAKNIQYF.

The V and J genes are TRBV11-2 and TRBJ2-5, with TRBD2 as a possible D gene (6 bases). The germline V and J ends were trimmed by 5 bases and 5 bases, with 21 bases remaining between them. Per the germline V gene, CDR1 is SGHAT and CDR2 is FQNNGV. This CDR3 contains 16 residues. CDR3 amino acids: CASSKLRPGDGETQYF. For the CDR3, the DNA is TGTGCCAGCAGCAAATTACGGCCGGGGGATGGGGAGACCCAGTACTTC.

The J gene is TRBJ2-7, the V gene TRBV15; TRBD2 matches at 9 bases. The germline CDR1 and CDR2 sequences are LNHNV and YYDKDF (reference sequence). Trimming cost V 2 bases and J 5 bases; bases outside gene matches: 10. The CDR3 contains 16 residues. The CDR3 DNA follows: TGTGCCACCAGCAGAAGAAGCGGGGGGCCCTTCCACGAGCAGTACTTC. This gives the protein CATSRRSGGPFHEQYF.

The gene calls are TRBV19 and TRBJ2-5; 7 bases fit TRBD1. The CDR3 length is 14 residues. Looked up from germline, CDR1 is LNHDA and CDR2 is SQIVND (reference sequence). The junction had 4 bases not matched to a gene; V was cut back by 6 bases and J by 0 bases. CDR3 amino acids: CASSADRYQETQYF. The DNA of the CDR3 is TGTGCCAGTAGCGCGGACAGGTACCAAGAGACCCAGTACTTC.

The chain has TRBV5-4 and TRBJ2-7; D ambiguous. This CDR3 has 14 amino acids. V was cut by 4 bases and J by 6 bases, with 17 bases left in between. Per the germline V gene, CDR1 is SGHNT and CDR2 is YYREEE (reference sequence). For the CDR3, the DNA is TGTGCCAGCAGCCCGCGGTCCCCGGCGAGCGAGCAGTACTTC. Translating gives CASSPRSPASEQYF.

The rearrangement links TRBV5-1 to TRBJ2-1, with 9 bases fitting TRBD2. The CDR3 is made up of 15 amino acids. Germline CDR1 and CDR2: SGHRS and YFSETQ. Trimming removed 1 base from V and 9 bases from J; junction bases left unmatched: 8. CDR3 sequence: CASSLSPSGAREQFF. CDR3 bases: TGCGCCAGCAGCTTGAGTCCTAGCGGGGCTCGTGAGCAGTTCTTC.

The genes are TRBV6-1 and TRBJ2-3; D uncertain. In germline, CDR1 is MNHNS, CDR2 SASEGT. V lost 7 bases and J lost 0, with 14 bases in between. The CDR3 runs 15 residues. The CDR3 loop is CASNILRVSTDTQYF. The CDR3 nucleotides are TGTGCCAGCAATATTCTTCGCGTTAGCACAGATACGCAGTATTTT.

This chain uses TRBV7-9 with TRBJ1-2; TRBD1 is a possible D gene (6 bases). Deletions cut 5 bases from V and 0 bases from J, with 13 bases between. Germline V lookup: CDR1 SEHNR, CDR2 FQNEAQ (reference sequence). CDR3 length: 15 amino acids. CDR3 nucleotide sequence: TGTGCCAGCAGCCCCGGGGGGGCCTCTAACTATGGCTACACCTTC. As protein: CASSPGGASNYGYTF. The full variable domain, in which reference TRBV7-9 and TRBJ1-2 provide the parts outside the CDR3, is DTGVSQNPRHKITKRGQNVTFRCDPISEHNRLYWYRQTLGQGPEFLTYFQNEAQLEKSRLLSDRFSAERPKGSFSTLEIQRTEQGDSAMYLCASSPGGASNYGYTFGSGTRLTVV.